This TCR beta chain emerged from a study of blood T cell repertoires in COVID-19. Study-level information: From T cells, B-cell-depleted T cells, or PBMCs came the material, which was cDNA or gDNA.

The V gene's germline CDR1 is MNHEY and CDR2 SVGAGI. Unmatched junction bases numbered 8, after V lost 6 bases and J lost 0 bases. CDR3 length: 15 residues. Generated by immunoSEQ multiplex PCR, the TCRdb table keeps only in-frame clones and is missing some. This table holds 180,000 or so clones, roughly 79% found once. The sample consisted of peripheral blood. This TCR derives from a woman in her thirties or forties with COVID-19, enrolled during active disease. The chain is built from TRBV6-5 and TRBJ2-7; the match to TRBD1 covers 7 bases. The CDR3 bases are TGTGCCAGCAGAAGACAGGGTCCCAGCTCCTACGAGCAGTACGTC. Translating gives CASRRQGPSSYEQYV.